One and the same sample provided the 17 T cell receptor beta chains below, sequenced in a study of blood T cell repertoires in COVID-19. Libraries were prepared by immunoSEQ multiplex PCR; TCRdb keeps only in-frame clonotypes and omits some of them. The sample contains over 100,000 clones, around three quarters of which appear only once. The specimen was peripheral blood. The receptor source for this set is a human donor in a cohort sampled during active or convalescent COVID-19.

The CDR3 is CASSVAPSGRVEHHEQFF. In DNA form, the CDR3 reads TGTGCCAGCAGCGTAGCCCCCAGCGGGAGGGTTGAACACCATGAGCAGTTCTTC. The V call is TRBV9, the J call TRBJ2-1, with TRBD2 identical over 10 bases. Germline V gives CDR1 SGDLS, CDR2 YYNGEE. CDR3 length: 18 residues. With 0 bases clipped from V and 8 bases from J, the junction kept 14 bases outside the gene matches.

This chain connects TRBV6-6 to TRBJ1-3; 9 bases align to TRBD1. CDR1 is MNHNY and CDR2 is SVGAGI in the germline V gene (reference sequence). Trimming cost V 7 bases and J 2 bases; bases outside gene matches: 9. This CDR3 region has 16 residues. In DNA form, the CDR3 reads TGTGCCAGCATTAATAGACGGACAGGGGCTGGAAACACCATATATTTT. This codes for CASINRRTGAGNTIYF.

The chain couples TRBV7-2 to TRBJ1-1; 8 nucleotides align to TRBD1. Germline V gene data show CDR1 as SGHTA and CDR2 as FQGNSA. J gave up 1 base and V 1 base, and 8 bases lay outside the gene matches. CDR3 size: 17 residues. The CDR3 sequence is CASSLGGTGNWNTEAFF. The CDR3 DNA is TGTGCCAGCAGCTTAGGCGGGACAGGCAATTGGAACACTGAAGCTTTCTTT.

J is TRBJ2-5 and V is TRBV7-8; D might be TRBD2 (7 bases). This CDR3 comprises 15 residues. V was pared by 5 bases and J by 5 bases, with 18 bases between. The germline CDR1 and CDR2 sequences are SGHVS and FQNEAQ. The CDR3 protein is CASSPSRGGGETQYF. In DNA form, the CDR3 reads TGTGCCAGCAGCCCCTCGAGGGGGGGCGGTGAGACCCAGTACTTC. The full variable domain, in which reference TRBV7-8 and TRBJ2-5 provide the parts outside the CDR3, is GAGVSQSPRYKVAKRGQDVALRCDPISGHVSLFWYQQALGQGPEFLTYFQNEAQLDKSGLPSDRFFAERPEGSVSTLKIQRTQQEDSAVYLCASSPSRGGGETQYFGPGTRLLVL.

This chain uses TRBV20-1 with TRBJ2-7, with 10 bases that match TRBD1. J lost 5 bases, V lost 4 bases, and 8 bases had no gene match. The length of the CDR3 is 14 residues. The germline gives CDR1 DFQATT, CDR2 SNEGSKA (reference sequence). This CDR3 is CSANDRGHSNEQYF. The CDR3 DNA sequence: TGCAGTGCTAATGACAGGGGGCATAGCAACGAGCAGTACTTC.

The rearrangement links TRBV6-4 to TRBJ2-3; 8 positions match TRBD1. Germline assignment: CDR1 MRHNA and CDR2 SNTAGT. This CDR3 contains 14 residues. V shed 4 bases and J 2 bases; nucleotides not matched to a gene: 2. The CDR3 loop reads CASSVQGATDTQYF. In DNA form, the CDR3 reads TGTGCCAGCAGTGTTCAGGGGGCCACAGATACGCAGTATTTT.

The rearrangement uses TRBV2 and TRBJ1-6; TRBD1 might be the D (5 bases). The V end lost 2 bases, the J end lost 10 bases, and 18 bases lay between the germline ends. The CDR3 contains 16 residues. Per germline, CDR1 SNHLY and CDR2 FYNNEI. CDR3 sequence reads: CASSEKPRVVGSPLHF. In DNA form, the CDR3 reads TGTGCCAGCAGTGAAAAGCCCAGGGTGGTTGGGTCACCCCTCCACTTT. The complete variable domain, with remaining parts taken from reference TRBV2 and TRBJ1-6, reads EPEVTQTPSHQVTQMGQEVILRCVPISNHLYFYWYRQILGQKVEFLVSFYNNEISEKSEIFDDQFSVERPDGSNFTLKIRSTKLEDSAMYFCASSEKPRVVGSPLHFGNGTRLTVT.

V usage is TRBV7-2 and J usage is TRBJ2-1, with 8 bases lining up with TRBD1. The CDR3 extends over 13 amino acids. The germline V gene has CDR1 SGHTA and CDR2 FQGNSA. The trim removed 3 bases at V and 6 bases at J, leaving 1 base unmatched. The DNA of the CDR3 is TGTGCCAGCAGCTTGGACAGGGTCAATGAGCAGTTCTTC. As protein: CASSLDRVNEQFF.

This clone was detected a few times. The V and J genes are TRBV4-3 and TRBJ1-5; D is undetermined. Germline assignment: CDR1 LGHNA and CDR2 YSLEER. CDR3 size: 13 residues. The ends were cut back, 0 bases at V and 7 bases at J, with 7 bases in the middle. The CDR3 reads CASSQDLEQPQHF. CDR3 DNA: TGCGCCAGCAGCCAAGATTTAGAGCAGCCCCAGCATTTT.

Only a few counts were recorded for this clone. The gene calls are TRBV19 and TRBJ2-7; D is possibly TRBD1 (5 bases). Germline assignment: CDR1 LNHDA and CDR2 SQIVND (reference sequence). Between the trimmed V and J ends, which lost 4 bases and 0 bases, there was a span of 10 bases. The CDR3 has 14 residues. For the CDR3, the DNA is TGTGCCAGTAGTAGGCACAGGTACTCCTACGAGCAGTACTTC. Translating gives CASSRHRYSYEQYF.

This clone appeared a few times. The gene calls are TRBV11-3 and TRBJ2-7, with 15 positions matching TRBD2. Trimming cost V 5 bases and J 6 bases; bases outside gene matches: 8. Germline CDR1 reads SGHNT; CDR2 reads YENEEA. The CDR3 loop spans 16 amino acids. In DNA form, the CDR3 reads TGTGCCAGCAGCGTTGGGACTAGCGGGGGGCCTGGCGAGCAGTACTTC. Translated: CASSVGTSGGPGEQYF.

The genes are TRBV5-4 and TRBJ2-3, with 10 bases lining up with TRBD2. This CDR3 region has 18 residues. Trimming at V came to 1 base and at J to 0 bases, leaving 8 bases not matched to a gene. Germline lookup yields CDR1 SGHNT and CDR2 YYREEE (reference sequence). The CDR3 loop reads CASSLTAGGTASTDTQYF. In DNA form, the CDR3 reads TGTGCCAGCAGCTTGACAGCGGGGGGGACAGCTAGCACAGATACGCAGTATTTT.

This chain uses TRBV28 with TRBJ1-2; D is unresolved. This CDR3 comprises 15 residues. Per germline, CDR1 MDHEN and CDR2 SYDVKM. Trimming pared 5 bases from V and 8 bases from J, leaving 21 bases between. The CDR3, as DNA: TGTGCCAGCAGTCTACGAGGTCTTTGGGTGGAGGGCTACACCTTC. This translates into CASSLRGLWVEGYTF.

The chain joins TRBV5-1 to TRBJ2-7; 11 positions match TRBD2. The CDR3 runs 14 residues. V lost 4 bases, J lost 2 bases, and 2 bases stayed unmatched. Germline CDR1 and CDR2: SGHRS and YFSETQ. Written as DNA, the CDR3 is TGCGCCAGCAGCGCGACTAGCGGGACCTACGAGCAGTACTTC. Amino acid sequence: CASSATSGTYEQYF.

This clone was observed a handful of times. This chain uses TRBV2 with TRBJ2-7, with 10 bases that match TRBD1. From germline, CDR1 is SNHLY and CDR2 FYNNEI. V dropped 1 base and J dropped 3; count of bases not matched to a gene: 3. CDR3 length equals 15 residues. The CDR3 nucleotides are TGTGCCAGCAGTGAAGGAGGGACAGGGGACTACGAGCAGTACTTC. This sequence encodes CASSEGGTGDYEQYF. Drawing the rest from reference TRBV2 and TRBJ2-7, the complete variable domain is EPEVTQTPSHQVTQMGQEVILRCVPISNHLYFYWYRQILGQKVEFLVSFYNNEISEKSEIFDDQFSVERPDGSNFTLKIRSTKLEDSAMYFCASSEGGTGDYEQYFGPGTRLTVT.

The chain joins TRBV25-1 to TRBJ2-5; D may be TRBD1 (5 bases). The germline gives CDR1 MGHDK, CDR2 SYGVNS. The CDR3 runs 13 residues. V dropped 5 bases and J dropped 2 bases, with 9 bases sitting between them. DNA for the CDR3: TGTGCCAGCAGTCGGCCAGGGCAAGAGACCCAGTACTTC. This gives the protein CASSRPGQETQYF.

This chain connects TRBV5-1 to TRBJ1-1; 7 nucleotides agree with TRBD1. Per germline, CDR1 SGHRS and CDR2 YFSETQ. V was pared by 5 bases and J by 0 bases, with 4 bases of the junction left unmatched. The CDR3 has 14 residues. This CDR3 reads CASSWTGVNTEAFF. Here the CDR3 DNA reads TGCGCCAGCAGTTGGACAGGAGTGAACACTGAAGCTTTCTTT. The full variable domain, rest sourced from reference TRBV5-1 and TRBJ1-1, is KAGVTQTPRYLIKTRGQQVTLSCSPISGHRSVSWYQQTPGQGLQFLFEYFSETQRNKGNFPGRFSGRQFSNSRSEMNVSTLELGDSALYLCASSWTGVNTEAFFGQGTRLTVV.